The clone carrying this T cell receptor beta chain showed up just a few times. The antigen remains undetermined. The V gene's germline CDR1 is DFQATT and CDR2 SNEGSKA (reference sequence). The V end lost 5 bases, the J end lost 0 bases, and 14 bases lay between the germline ends. The CDR3 has 15 residues. These data originate in a study of response to subunit inactivated influenza vaccine. Study observations and caveats: Authors suggested each seasonal influenza vaccination recruits few new T cells.

MiXCR was run by TCRdb on the RT-PCR reads, yielding one entry per CDR3 protein. The sample yields hundreds of thousands of distinct CDR3 sequences, 10% to 15% seen once. This receptor was obtained from a man aged 50 to 59 who received an inactivated influenza vaccine. The sequences come from PBMCs from blood, collected 45 days after vaccination. This rearrangement joins TRBV20-1 to TRBJ1-3; D is unresolved. CDR3 sequence: CSARTDLSSGNTIYF. In nucleotides, the CDR3 is TGCAGTGCTCGGACGGACCTAAGCTCTGGAAACACCATATATTTT.